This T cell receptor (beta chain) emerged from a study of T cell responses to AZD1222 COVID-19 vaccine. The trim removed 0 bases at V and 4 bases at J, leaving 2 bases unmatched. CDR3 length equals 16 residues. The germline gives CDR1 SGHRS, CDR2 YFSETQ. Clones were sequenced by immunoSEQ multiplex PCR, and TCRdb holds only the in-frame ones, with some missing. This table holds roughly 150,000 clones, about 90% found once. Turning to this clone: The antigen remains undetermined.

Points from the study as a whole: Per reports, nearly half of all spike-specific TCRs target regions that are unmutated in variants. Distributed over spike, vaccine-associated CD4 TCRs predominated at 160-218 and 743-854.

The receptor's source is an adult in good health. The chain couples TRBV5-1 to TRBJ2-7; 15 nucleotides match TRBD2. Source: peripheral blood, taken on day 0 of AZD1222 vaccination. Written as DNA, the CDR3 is TGCGCCAGCAGCTTGGAGGGACTAGCGGGGGGTTACGAGCAGTACTTC. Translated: CASSLEGLAGGYEQYF.